This TCR beta chain came from a study of T cell repertoires in cytomegalovirus infection. Study summary: CMV epitopes, recently identified HLA-C-restricted and well-studied HLA-B-restricted, were used. Public TCR beta signatures marked donors with CMV infection and the matching HLA. The study, taken as a whole, reports: CMV-specific TCR beta clonotypes restricted by HLA-C dominated the ex vivo response.

This CDR3 spans 14 amino acids. V was shortened by 4 bases and J by 4 bases, with 14 bases between the two germline ends. In germline, CDR1 is SNHLY, CDR2 FYNNEI. This clonotype was recorded a few times. Antigen: not known. Each CDR3 protein gets one entry after TCRdb re-called the reads with MiXCR. The sample shows approximately 730,000 distinct CDR3 sequences, 30% to 40% of them seen only once. This chain uses TRBV2 with TRBJ2-7, with D possibly being TRBD2 (6 bases). This TCR came from a human donor in good health (CMV status not recorded). Some clones in this sample may be carry-over from other donors' samples. Sequencing used cultured PBMCs, obtained from culture after CMV antigen stimulation. The CDR3 coding sequence is TGTGCCAGCAGTGTGGAGGGGTACTTTTACGAGCAGTACTTC. This gives the protein CASSVEGYFYEQYF.